Following are 13 T cell receptor beta chains from one sample sequenced in a study of cytomegalovirus exposure and HLA in healthy donors (dated by TCRdb to between 2016 and 2019). The protocol used for the library was the immunoSEQ multiplex PCR assay. The multiplex PCR relied on a mix of 60 forward primers for TCR Vbeta segments and 13 reverse primers for TCR Jbeta segments. Not all clones reach the TCRdb copy of this immuneACCESS table, which keeps in-frame sequences only. Checked studies attribute under half of the gap to unresolved V genes and leave the rest unexplained. The sample table lists over 150,000 clones, roughly 71% of them with a count of one. Clones ranked in the top ten supply roughly 7.3% of the sample. The sequenced sample was PBMCs. The receptor set was obtained from a male donor in good health and CMV-seropositive.

The chain uses TRBV27 and TRBJ2-2, with a possible D match to TRBD2 (6 bases). Per the germline V gene, CDR1 is MNHEY and CDR2 is SMNVEV (reference sequence). Trimming removed 4 bases at V and 10 bases at J, with 13 bases between. CDR3 length equals 13 residues. The CDR3 DNA reads TGTGCCAGCAGTTCCCACACGGGAGAGGAGCTGTTTTTT. Amino acids: CASSSHTGEELFF.

The chain links TRBV5-1 to TRBJ2-7, with 9 nucleotides matching TRBD1. Germline CDR1 SGHRS, CDR2 YFSETQ. CDR3 length: 17 residues. V lost 4 bases, J lost 4 bases, and 15 bases stayed unmatched. CDR3 nucleotide sequence: TGCGCCAGCAGCCCCGGACTTGACAGGGGGGTCGGTTACGAGCAGTACTTC. This gives the protein CASSPGLDRGVGYEQYF.

The V call is TRBV4-3, the J call TRBJ1-6; the match to TRBD1 covers 7 bases. The germline V gene has CDR1 LGHNA and CDR2 YSLEER. The CDR3 contains 21 residues. The junction had 20 bases not matched to a gene; V was cut back by 1 base and J by 5 bases. The DNA of the CDR3 is TGCGCCAGCAGCCAAGTCCATCGGCCAGGGGGTAGCGGAAGACATAATTCACCCCTCCACTTT. Translation: CASSQVHRPGGSGRHNSPLHF.

The chain joins TRBV5-6 to TRBJ1-6; D remains unclear. With 4 bases removed from V and 8 bases from J, the gap between germline ends came to 13 bases. The germline CDR1 and CDR2 sequences are SGHDT and YYEEEE. The CDR3 sequence is 14 residues long. The CDR3 region is CASSSEGMDSPLHF. CDR3 nucleotide sequence: TGTGCCAGCAGCAGTGAGGGTATGGATTCACCCCTCCACTTT.

This clone was observed a single time. The chain joins TRBV12-5 to TRBJ1-1; 10 bases match TRBD1. The CDR3 is 15 residues long. Germline CDR1 and CDR2: LGHNT and FRNRAP. V lost 8 bases to trimming and J lost 4 bases; unmatched junction nucleotides: 10. This CDR3 is CASSFYGTGATEAFF. As DNA, the CDR3 is TGTGCTAGTTCGTTTTACGGGACAGGGGCCACTGAAGCTTTCTTT.

This clone was seen once. The chain couples TRBV7-9 to TRBJ2-7; D may be TRBD2 (6 bases). The CDR3 has 15 residues. Trimming stripped 1 base from V and 6 bases from J, with 16 bases between. Germline V gene data show CDR1 as SEHNR and CDR2 as FQNEAQ (reference sequence). For the CDR3, the DNA is TGTGCCAGCAGCTTAGTTGGTTTGGAGGGCGGCGAGCAGTACTTC. Amino acid sequence: CASSLVGLEGGEQYF.

Regarding this clone: Other nucleotide sequences from this sample produce the same CDR3. V and J are TRBV27 and TRBJ1-6, with 10 nucleotides matching TRBD1. V shed 0 bases and J 8 bases; nucleotides not matched to a gene: 1. The CDR3 is 15 residues long. In germline, CDR1 is MNHEY, CDR2 SMNVEV (reference sequence). DNA of the CDR3: TGTGCCAGCAGTTTATCGGGACAGGGGTATTCACCCCTCCACTTT. Protein: CASSLSGQGYSPLHF.

The rearrangement joins TRBV14 to TRBJ2-1; D gene uncertain. Germline V gene sequence: CDR1 SGHDN, CDR2 FVKESK. The CDR3 runs 13 residues. V was shortened by 4 bases and J by 9 bases, with 13 bases between the two germline ends. The CDR3, as DNA: TGTGCCAGCAGCCCTAGGATGGTGGGTGAGCAGTTCTTC. It is translated as CASSPRMVGEQFF.

V is TRBV5-4 and J is TRBJ2-5; 11 bases agree with TRBD2. With V trimmed by 5 bases and J by 1 base, 7 bases remained unmatched. The CDR3 has 16 amino acids. Germline assignment: CDR1 SGHNT and CDR2 YYREEE (reference sequence). This CDR3 is CASRPELAGAQETQYF. The CDR3, as DNA: TGTGCCAGCAGACCCGAACTAGCGGGGGCCCAAGAGACCCAGTACTTC.

This rearrangement joins TRBV27 to TRBJ1-6; TRBD1 agrees at 7 bases. Germline CDR1 reads MNHEY; CDR2 reads SMNVEV (reference sequence). V trimming: 2 bases; J trimming: 8 bases; junction bases outside the gene matches: 6. CDR3 size: 15 residues. DNA of the CDR3: TGTGCCAGCAGTTTAACAGGGGTTGGTTATTCACCCCTCCACTTT. Its protein product is CASSLTGVGYSPLHF.

Regarding this clone: Its ends do not fully match the called genes, so a read error is possible. The rearrangement joins TRBV29-1 to TRBJ2-3; D is possibly TRBD1 (5 bases). CDR1 and CDR2 from the germline V gene are SQVTM and ANQGSEA. This CDR3 region has 12 residues. The chain's CDR3 is CGVAQGPDTQYF. The CDR3, as DNA: TGCGGCGTTGCGCAGGGCCCAGATACGCAGTATTTT.

The V and J genes are TRBV5-5 and TRBJ2-4; D ambiguous. Between the trimmed V and J ends, which lost 0 bases and 8 bases, there was a span of 18 bases. CDR1 and CDR2 (germline): SGHKS, YYEKEE (reference sequence). CDR3 length equals 16 residues. CDR3 amino acids: CASSLEVMRIWDIQYF. CDR3 coding DNA: TGTGCCAGCAGCTTGGAGGTCATGAGGATTTGGGACATTCAGTACTTC. Full variable domain (outside the CDR3, taken from reference TRBV5-5 and TRBJ2-4): DAGVTQSPTHLIKTRGQQVTLRCSPISGHKSVSWYQQVLGQGPQFIFQYYEKEERGRGNFPDRFSARQFPNYSSELNVNALLLGDSALYLCASSLEVMRIWDIQYFGAGTRLSVL.

The chain has TRBV7-6 and TRBJ2-3, with 7 positions matching TRBD2. After removal of 1 base from V and 4 bases from J, the junction contained 14 bases not matched to a gene. The length of the CDR3 is 18 residues. The germline CDR1 and CDR2 sequences are SGHVS and FNYEAQ. The CDR3 loop is CASSLVGGGAGRPDTQYF. The CDR3 nucleotides read TGTGCCAGCAGCTTAGTGGGGGGGGGAGCGGGGAGGCCAGATACGCAGTATTTT.